This T cell receptor beta chain was retrieved from a study of CD8+CD57+ T cells in acquired aplastic anemia (dated by TCRdb to the late 2010s). Background for the entire study: On average, sorted CD4+ and CD8+ cells yielded around 3.4 ug of extracted DNA, with a range of roughly 0.17 to 27.4 ug. CD8+CD57+ expansion was defined as frequency above the mean frequency observed in healthy subjects.

This clonotype was counted ten times or more. Its target antigen remains unknown. The input lacks base qualities; no much larger clone sits a single base away. Genomic DNA served as template for TCR beta VDJ combination and CDR3 sequence profiling. An Illumina HiSeq 2000 was used for TCR repertoire sequencing. The source study handled its data this way. Repertoires were assessed using TRBV/TRBJ rearrangement plots, CDR3 size and DJ length profiles, and Simpson's diversity index. The immunodominant clone was defined as the most abundant DNA sequence in deep sequencing data. CDR3 amino acid sequences were checked for sharing across subjects and were also compared against the VDJdb database and published repertoires. Using fastp at Q25 and MiXCR, TCRdb reprocessed the public reads and kept productive beta chains. Entries are consolidated by CDR3 protein sequence, retaining the most common genes and DNA. The V and J calls and clone size are TCRdb's, not the authors'. This sample lists around 160,000 distinct CDR3 sequences; about 45% were detected once. Of the sample, roughly 3.1% falls within the top ten clones.

The investigation overall reported the following: Around 31 CD8+ CDR3 sequences were shared between patients and controls but appeared highly expressed in patients and within their immunodominant clones. Between patients and healthy controls, no significant difference in CD8+ Simpson's diversity was found (P=0.060).

The patients picked for sequencing were ones in whom flow cytometry had shown an expansion of CD8+CD57+ cells. Every patient had a diagnosis of severe acquired aplastic anemia based on International Study of Aplastic Anemia and Agranulocytosis and Camitta criteria. No therapy had been received by the patients at the time of blood sampling. TCR repertoires of sorted CD4+ and CD8+ blood T cells from severe aplastic anemia patients and healthy subjects were deep-sequenced in the study. Patients were enrolled in the USA under clinicaltrials.gov protocols 00001620, 01623167, 00001397, 00071045, 00081523 and 00961064. Ficoll-Paque density gradient centrifugation was used to isolate peripheral blood mononuclear cells. CD4+ and CD8+ T cells were sorted by FACS or magnetic beads before DNA extraction. Per the germline V gene (reference sequence), MNHEY is the CDR1 and SMNVEV is the CDR2. Trimmed from V: 5 bases; trimmed from J: 6 bases; junction bases lacking a gene match: 11. The CDR3 runs 15 residues from the cysteine to the phenylalanine. Only CDR3 DNA remains: 45 bases, in frame from the first base.

The sequenced sample was sorted CD4+, CD8+, or CD8+CD57+ T cells (not recorded which) from PBMCs. The clonotype comes from a human donor with aplastic anemia. This receptor chain uses TRBV27 and TRBJ2-7, with 9 bases in between that match TRBD1. The CDR3 amino acid sequence is: CASSISGTGKAEQYF. In nucleotide form, the sequence is TGTGCCAGCAGTATCTCCGGGACAGGGAAGGCCGAGCAGTACTTC.